The entry that follows covers one TCR beta chain sequence. This same CDR3 is encoded by further DNA sequences in the sample. This sample is part of a study of shared clonotypes between healthy human individuals. Sequencing was performed with immunoSEQ multiplex PCR; in TCRdb, only in-frame clones are kept and a portion is missing. In the table there are over a million clones, about four fifths of which are singletons. V gave up 3 bases and J gave up 1 base, with 7 bases separating them. The CDR3 totals 12 residues. Per germline, CDR1 SQVTM and CDR2 ANQGSEA. The TCR comes from a man aged 18 to 30 in good health. Some clones in this sample may be carry-over from other donors' samples. Sequencing was done on a sample of memory CD4+ T cells from PBMCs. Subset defined: CD45RA-negative fraction. The gene calls are TRBV29-1 and TRBJ2-7; possible D gene TRBD2, 6 bases. The CDR3 DNA reads as TGCAGCGTTGAGGCGGGGTCCTACGAGCAGTACTTC. Protein sequence: CSVEAGSYEQYF.